The 9 T cell receptor beta chains in this list originate from one sample, sequenced in a study of T-cell memory formation after mild COVID-19 (dated by TCRdb to about 2021). Library construction relied on 5' RACE. Sequencing instrument: Illumina NovaSeq 6000. TCRdb redid the processing of the public reads, applying fastp at Q25 and MiXCR, and retained in-frame beta chains. A single entry per CDR3 protein holds the most common genes and DNA from its merged rows. The sample table records about 270,000 distinct CDR3 sequences; less than 20% of these occur just once. The ten largest clones take up under 2.5% of the sample. The source material was PBMCs or a T cell subset sorted from them (not recorded which). These receptors were obtained from an adult woman who had mild COVID-19 (a few samples of this study predate the infection). The sample titles of this study are shuffled in the database, so cell type and time point are left out; the donor was told from shared clones.

This chain links TRBV19 with TRBJ2-7; D gene ambiguous. V was trimmed by 6 bases and J by 5 bases, leaving 20 bases between them. The length of the CDR3 is 15 residues. CDR1 and CDR2 (germline): LNHDA, SQIVND (reference sequence). Written as DNA, the CDR3 is TGTGCCAGTAGCCCCCTCACCTTCCCCATCCACGAGCAGTACTTC. Encoded protein: CASSPLTFPIHEQYF.

There are a few counts of this clonotype. V usage is TRBV19 and J usage is TRBJ1-2; D uncertain. V dropped 1 base and J dropped 8 bases, with 17 bases sitting between them. Germline CDR1 reads LNHDA; CDR2 reads SQIVND (reference sequence). This CDR3 contains 15 residues. CDR3 amino acids: CASSIGLRISMGYTF. The CDR3 DNA follows: TGTGCCAGTAGTATAGGGTTAAGGATATCTATGGGCTACACCTTC.

This sequence joins TRBV7-8 and TRBJ2-1; D possibly corresponds to TRBD2 (6 bases). This CDR3 contains 17 residues. Germline assignment: CDR1 SGHVS and CDR2 FQNEAQ. Trimming took 1 base from V and 0 from J, leaving 13 bases between them. CDR3 sequence (DNA): TGTGCCAGCAGCTTAGTACGGCCGGGAGCCTCCTACAATGAGCAGTTCTTC. This encodes CASSLVRPGASYNEQFF. The variable domain in full, with the rest retrieved from reference TRBV7-8 and TRBJ2-1, is GAGVSQSPRYKVAKRGQDVALRCDPISGHVSLFWYQQALGQGPEFLTYFQNEAQLDKSGLPSDRFFAERPEGSVSTLKIQRTQQEDSAVYLCASSLVRPGASYNEQFFGPGTRLTVL.

This rearrangement joins TRBV24-1 to TRBJ2-5, with D unresolved. V was clipped by 1 base and J by 0 bases, with 8 bases between them. This CDR3 has 15 amino acids. Germline V gene sequence: CDR1 KGHDR, CDR2 SFDVKD. The CDR3 spells CATSDFGRNQETQYF. In nucleotides, the CDR3 is TGTGCCACCAGTGATTTCGGACGGAACCAAGAGACCCAGTACTTC.

The chain joins TRBV29-1 to TRBJ1-2; possibly TRBD1 for D (5 bases). Germline-derived CDR1 and CDR2 are SQVTM and ANQGSEA. CDR3 size: 13 residues. Deletions cut 5 bases from V and 0 bases from J, with 10 bases between. This CDR3 is CSVSRGTNYGYTF. The DNA for the CDR3 is TGCAGCGTTTCACGGGGGACTAACTATGGCTACACCTTC.

This sequence joins TRBV19 and TRBJ1-1; D is perhaps TRBD1 (5 bases). V was trimmed by 7 bases and J by 0 bases, leaving 15 bases between them. CDR3 length: 15 residues. The V gene's germline CDR1 is LNHDA and CDR2 SQIVND (reference sequence). CDR3 region: CASKEVGAMNTEAFF. The CDR3 DNA sequence: TGTGCCAGTAAGGAAGTCGGGGCAATGAACACTGAAGCTTTCTTT.

This clonotype has a handful of counts. The J gene is TRBJ2-3, the V gene TRBV5-1, with D unresolved. V was trimmed by 0 bases and J by 2 bases, leaving 16 bases between them. This CDR3 comprises 17 residues. CDR1 is SGHRS and CDR2 is YFSETQ in the germline V gene. CDR3 region: CASSLVGLVLPTDTQYF. CDR3 coding DNA: TGCGCCAGCAGCTTGGTGGGTTTAGTACTGCCCACAGATACGCAGTATTTT.

The chain uses TRBV5-1 and TRBJ2-1, with TRBD2 identical over 12 bases. J gave up 0 bases and V 0 bases, and 4 bases lay outside the gene matches. The CDR3 is 18 amino acids. CDR1 and CDR2 (germline): SGHRS, YFSETQ. The CDR3 nucleotides read TGCGCCAGCAGCTTGGCCCCGACTAGCGGGAGCTCCTACAATGAGCAGTTCTTC. Translated: CASSLAPTSGSSYNEQFF.

This clonotype was counted only a few times. The CDR3 spells CASSTSVGLQETQYF. DNA for the CDR3: TGTGCCAGCAGCACTTCGGTGGGTCTACAAGAGACCCAGTACTTC. The V gene is TRBV12-3 or TRBV12-4, the J gene TRBJ2-5; D gene ambiguous. The CDR3 extends over 15 amino acids. The V end was cut by 6 bases, the J end by 2 bases, with 16 bases between.